This is a list of T cell receptor beta chains from one sample in a study of response to subunit inactivated influenza vaccine. TCRdb fed the RT-PCR reads into MiXCR, producing one record per CDR3 protein. The data contain roughly 500,000 distinct CDR3 sequences, under 30% of them singletons. The sample also formed part of further work on T cells expressing NK-cell markers.

This specimen was CD4+ T cells sorted from PBMCs, taken roughly 12 days after vaccination. These TCRs come from a man aged 50 to 59 who received an inactivated influenza vaccine. Both conserved end residues are part of each CDR3. Fields, in order: CDR3 protein, CDR3 DNA, V gene, D gene, clone size, J gene. A D gene is named only where the DNA matches it firmly. Some rows have no size entry. The others give once, few or many, or a class for an expanded clone.

CDR3 protein: CSVKDGGETQYF
CDR3 DNA: TGCAGCGTTAAAGACGGGGGGGAGACCCAGTACTTC
V gene: TRBV29-1
D gene: TRBD2
clone size: many
J gene: TRBJ2-5

CDR3 protein: CASSYLAGGRGGQVEQFF
CDR3 DNA: TGTGCCAGCAGCTACCTAGCGGGAGGGCGAGGCGGACAAGTTGAGCAGTTCTTC
V gene: TRBV11-1
D gene: TRBD2
clone size: -
J gene: TRBJ2-1

CDR3 protein: CSGRKAGETQYF
CDR3 DNA: TGCAGCGGAAGAAAAGCGGGAGAGACCCAGTACTTC
V gene: TRBV29-1
D gene: -
clone size: -
J gene: TRBJ2-5

CDR3 protein: CASSLSAGGGAEQFF
CDR3 DNA: TGTGCCAGCAGCTTGTCAGCGGGAGGGGGGGCTGAGCAGTTCTTC
V gene: TRBV11-3
D gene: TRBD2
clone size: few
J gene: TRBJ2-1

CDR3 protein: CASVRGQDKYEQYF
CDR3 DNA: TGTGCCAGTGTCCGCGGACAGGACAAGTACGAGCAGTACTTC
V gene: TRBV10-3
D gene: TRBD1
clone size: few
J gene: TRBJ2-7

CDR3 protein: CASSTSGISYEQYF
CDR3 DNA: TGTGCCAGCAGTACTAGCGGAATCTCCTACGAGCAGTACTTC
V gene: TRBV28
D gene: TRBD2
clone size: -
J gene: TRBJ2-7

CDR3 protein: CASSRAATSHTEQYF
CDR3 DNA: TGTGCCAGCAGTCGTGCCGCGACAAGCCATACGGAGCAGTACTTC
V gene: TRBV6-2/TRBV6-3
D gene: -
clone size: -
J gene: TRBJ2-7

CDR3 protein: CAISPRPPGETQYF
CDR3 DNA: TGTGCCATCAGCCCTAGGCCTCCGGGGGAGACCCAGTACTTC
V gene: TRBV10-3
D gene: -
clone size: -
J gene: TRBJ2-5

CDR3 protein: CASSYGGRAGDTQYF
CDR3 DNA: TGTGCCAGCAGTTACGGGGGGAGGGCGGGAGATACGCAGTATTTT
V gene: TRBV6-5
D gene: TRBD2
clone size: few
J gene: TRBJ2-3

CDR3 protein: CASSLATSGAYEQYF
CDR3 DNA: TGCGCCAGCAGCTTGGCGACTAGCGGGGCCTACGAGCAGTACTTC
V gene: TRBV5-1
D gene: TRBD2
clone size: few
J gene: TRBJ2-7

CDR3 protein: CASSLRERVAFF
CDR3 DNA: TGTGCCAGCAGCTTAAGGGAGAGGGTAGCTTTCTTT
V gene: TRBV7-2
D gene: -
clone size: -
J gene: TRBJ1-1

CDR3 protein: CSAGTSPYEQYF
CDR3 DNA: TGCAGCGCCGGGACATCCCCCTACGAGCAGTACTTC
V gene: TRBV29-1
D gene: -
clone size: -
J gene: TRBJ2-7

CDR3 protein: CASSLAFGGTDTQYF
CDR3 DNA: TGTGCCAGCAGCTTGGCCTTTGGGGGCACAGATACGCAGTATTTT
V gene: TRBV5-4
D gene: -
clone size: -
J gene: TRBJ2-3

CDR3 protein: CASSQVHRGDSPLHF
CDR3 DNA: TGTGCCAGCAGCCAAGTCCACAGGGGAGATTCACCCCTCCACTTT
V gene: TRBV4-2
D gene: TRBD1
clone size: -
J gene: TRBJ1-6

CDR3 protein: CSARPRGETQYF
CDR3 DNA: TGCAGTGCCCGGCCCCGTGGAGAGACCCAGTACTTC
V gene: TRBV20-1
D gene: -
clone size: -
J gene: TRBJ2-5

CDR3 protein: CAWSALKKETQYF
CDR3 DNA: TGTGCCTGGAGTGCGCTTAAAAAAGAGACCCAGTACTTC
V gene: TRBV30
D gene: -
clone size: -
J gene: TRBJ2-5

CDR3 protein: CASTQIGRSAGELFF
CDR3 DNA: TGTGCCAGCACCCAAATCGGGCGCAGCGCCGGGGAGCTGTTTTTT
V gene: TRBV7-8
D gene: -
clone size: -
J gene: TRBJ2-2

CDR3 protein: CASSLASGTQEAFF
CDR3 DNA: TGCGCCAGCAGCTTGGCCTCAGGGACCCAAGAAGCTTTCTTT
V gene: TRBV5-1
D gene: -
clone size: -
J gene: TRBJ1-1

CDR3 protein: CASTRKAGGPYEQYF
CDR3 DNA: TGTGCCAGCACCCGAAAAGCGGGAGGGCCCTACGAGCAGTACTTC
V gene: TRBV6-2/TRBV6-3
D gene: TRBD2
clone size: -
J gene: TRBJ2-7

CDR3 protein: CASRAVQGGTQYF
CDR3 DNA: TGTGCCAGCCGAGCGGTACAGGGAGGGACCCAGTACTTC
V gene: TRBV6-1
D gene: -
clone size: -
J gene: TRBJ2-5

CDR3 protein: CASTDFSNQPQHF
CDR3 DNA: TGTGCCAGCACCGACTTCTCCAATCAGCCCCAGCATTTT
V gene: TRBV6-2/TRBV6-3
D gene: -
clone size: -
J gene: TRBJ1-5

CDR3 protein: CASSYSNTGSQPQHF
CDR3 DNA: TGTGCCAGCAGTTACTCGAACACAGGGAGCCAGCCCCAGCATTTT
V gene: TRBV6-5
D gene: -
clone size: few
J gene: TRBJ1-5

CDR3 protein: CATSPGVNQPQHF
CDR3 DNA: TGTGCCACCAGTCCAGGCGTGAATCAGCCCCAGCATTTT
V gene: TRBV15
D gene: -
clone size: -
J gene: TRBJ1-5

CDR3 protein: CASSSPVRGLRTQYF
CDR3 DNA: TGTGCCAGCAGTTCCCCCGTTCGGGGACTTCGCACGCAGTATTTT
V gene: TRBV6-5
D gene: -
clone size: -
J gene: TRBJ2-3

CDR3 protein: CASSLALREQYF
CDR3 DNA: TGTGCCAGCAGCTTAGCCCTTCGCGAGCAGTACTTC
V gene: TRBV7-2
D gene: -
clone size: few
J gene: TRBJ2-7

CDR3 protein: CASSPGLLRETQYF
CDR3 DNA: TGTGCCAGCAGCCCAGGCCTTCTACGGGAGACCCAGTACTTC
V gene: TRBV5-5
D gene: -
clone size: -
J gene: TRBJ2-5

CDR3 protein: CASSHRDRVFNEQFF
CDR3 DNA: TGTGCCAGCAGTCACCGGGACAGGGTCTTCAATGAGCAGTTCTTC
V gene: TRBV6-5
D gene: TRBD1
clone size: -
J gene: TRBJ2-1

CDR3 protein: CASSSWTSGNQETQYF
CDR3 DNA: TGTGCCAGCAGCTCGTGGACTAGCGGGAACCAAGAGACCCAGTACTTC
V gene: TRBV7-2
D gene: TRBD2
clone size: few
J gene: TRBJ2-5

CDR3 protein: CASSPSTGSDTQYF
CDR3 DNA: TGTGCCAGCTCACCAAGTACAGGGTCAGATACGCAGTATTTT
V gene: TRBV18
D gene: -
clone size: -
J gene: TRBJ2-3

CDR3 protein: CASSPGHNNEKLFF
CDR3 DNA: TGTGCCAGCAGCCCGGGACACAATAATGAAAAACTGTTTTTT
V gene: TRBV12-3/TRBV12-4
D gene: -
clone size: many
J gene: TRBJ1-4

CDR3 protein: CASSQDLRYEQYF
CDR3 DNA: TGTGCCAGCAGCCAAGATCTGCGCTACGAGCAGTACTTC
V gene: TRBV4-2
D gene: -
clone size: -
J gene: TRBJ2-7

CDR3 protein: CSVAGTSGESTYNEQFF
CDR3 DNA: TGCAGCGTTGCTGGGACTAGCGGGGAGTCCACCTACAATGAGCAGTTCTTC
V gene: TRBV29-1
D gene: TRBD2
clone size: -
J gene: TRBJ2-1